The T cell receptor beta chain under discussion was sequenced for a study of radiotherapy plus CTLA-4 blockade in lung cancer. Overall study: In around 19% of patients, objective responses were seen; approximately 31% had disease control.

Produced via immunoSEQ multiplex PCR; TCRdb's table is partial and in-frame only. The data contain tens of thousands of clones, around 76% of them singletons. CDR3 length: 14 amino acids. J lost 12 bases, V lost 5 bases, and 13 bases had no gene match. Looked up from germline, CDR1 is SGHAT and CDR2 is FQNNGV. The sequence was collected from a human donor with non-small cell lung cancer who had a complete response to radiotherapy plus ipilimumab. The chain has TRBV11-2 and TRBJ1-1, with 9 bases aligning to TRBD1. Sequenced here: peripheral blood, sampled from a patient treated with radiotherapy plus ipilimumab. The CDR3 region is CASSHYGTGRIPFF. The DNA of the CDR3 is TGTGCCAGCAGCCATTACGGGACAGGGAGGATACCTTTCTTT.